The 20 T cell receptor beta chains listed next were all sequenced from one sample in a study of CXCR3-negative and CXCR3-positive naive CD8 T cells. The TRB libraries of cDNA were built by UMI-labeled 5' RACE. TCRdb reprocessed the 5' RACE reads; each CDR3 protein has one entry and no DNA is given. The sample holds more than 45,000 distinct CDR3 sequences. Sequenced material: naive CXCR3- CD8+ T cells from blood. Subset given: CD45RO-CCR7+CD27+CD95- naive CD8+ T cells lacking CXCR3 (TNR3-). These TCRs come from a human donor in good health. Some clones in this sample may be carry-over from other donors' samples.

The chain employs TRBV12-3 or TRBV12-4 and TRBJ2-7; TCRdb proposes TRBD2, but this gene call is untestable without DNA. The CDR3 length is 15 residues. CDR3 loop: CASREELDGAYEQYF.

The chain's CDR3 is CSVENGGRNTGELFF. The chain joins TRBV29-1 to TRBJ2-2; the D call from TCRdb, TRBD1, cannot be confirmed without DNA. The CDR3 runs to 15 residues. Per the germline V gene, CDR1 is SQVTM and CDR2 is ANQGSEA.

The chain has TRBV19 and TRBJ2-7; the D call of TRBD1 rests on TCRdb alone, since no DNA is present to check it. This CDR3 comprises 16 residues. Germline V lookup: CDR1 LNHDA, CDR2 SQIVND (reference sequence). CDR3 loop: CASSKTWDSPSYEQYF.

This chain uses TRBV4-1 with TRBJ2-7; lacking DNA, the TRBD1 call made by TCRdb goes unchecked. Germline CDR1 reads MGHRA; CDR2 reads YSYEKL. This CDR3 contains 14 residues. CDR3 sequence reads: CASSQDKDRAEQYF.

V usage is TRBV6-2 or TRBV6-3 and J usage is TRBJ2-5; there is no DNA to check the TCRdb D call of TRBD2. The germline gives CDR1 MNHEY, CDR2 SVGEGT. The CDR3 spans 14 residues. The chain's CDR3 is CASSPLAAQETQYF.

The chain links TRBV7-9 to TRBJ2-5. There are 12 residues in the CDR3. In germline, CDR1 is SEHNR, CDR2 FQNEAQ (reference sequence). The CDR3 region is CASSLMGETQYF.

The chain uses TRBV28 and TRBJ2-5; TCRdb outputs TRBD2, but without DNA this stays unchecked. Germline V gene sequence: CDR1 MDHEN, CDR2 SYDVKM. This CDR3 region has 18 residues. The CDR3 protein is CASSFKKLLAGGEETQYF.

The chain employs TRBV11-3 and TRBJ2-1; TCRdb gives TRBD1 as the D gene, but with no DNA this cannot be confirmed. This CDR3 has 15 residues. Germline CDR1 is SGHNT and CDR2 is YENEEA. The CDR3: CASSTRTGTRNEQFF.

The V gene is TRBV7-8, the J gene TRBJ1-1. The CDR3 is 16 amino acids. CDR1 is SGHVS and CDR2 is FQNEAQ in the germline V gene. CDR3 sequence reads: CASSLALGSLYTEAFF. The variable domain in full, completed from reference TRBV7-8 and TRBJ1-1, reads GAGVSQSPRYKVAKRGQDVALRCDPISGHVSLFWYQQALGQGPEFLTYFQNEAQLDKSGLPSDRFFAERPEGSVSTLKIQRTQQEDSAVYLCASSLALGSLYTEAFFGQGTRLTVV.

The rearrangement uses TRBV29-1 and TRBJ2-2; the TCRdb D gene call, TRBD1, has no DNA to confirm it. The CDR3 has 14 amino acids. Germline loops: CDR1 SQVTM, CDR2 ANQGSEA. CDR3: CSVDLGGLTGELFF.

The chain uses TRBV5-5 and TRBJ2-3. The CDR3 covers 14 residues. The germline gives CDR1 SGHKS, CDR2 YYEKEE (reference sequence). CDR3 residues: CASSWDVGTDTQYF.

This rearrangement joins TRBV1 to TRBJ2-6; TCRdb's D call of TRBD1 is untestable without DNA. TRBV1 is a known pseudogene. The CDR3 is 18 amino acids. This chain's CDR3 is CTSSHPGQGGVGANVLTF.

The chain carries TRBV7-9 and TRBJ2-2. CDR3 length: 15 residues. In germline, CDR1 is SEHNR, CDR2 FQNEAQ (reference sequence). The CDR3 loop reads CASSLVGGNTGELFF.

The CDR3: CASSLASGTGSEKLFF. The chain carries TRBV12-3 or TRBV12-4 and TRBJ1-4; the TCRdb D gene call, TRBD1, has no DNA to confirm it. CDR3 length: 16 residues.

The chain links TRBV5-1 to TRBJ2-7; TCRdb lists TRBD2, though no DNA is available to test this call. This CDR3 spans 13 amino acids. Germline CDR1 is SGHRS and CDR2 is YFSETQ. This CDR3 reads CASRLATTYEQYF.

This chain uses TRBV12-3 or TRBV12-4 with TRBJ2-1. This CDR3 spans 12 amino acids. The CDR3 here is CASSLGVNEQFF.

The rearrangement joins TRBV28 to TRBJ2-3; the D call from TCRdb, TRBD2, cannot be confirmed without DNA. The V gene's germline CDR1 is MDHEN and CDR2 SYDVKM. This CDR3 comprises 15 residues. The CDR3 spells CASSGGRQGTDTQYF.

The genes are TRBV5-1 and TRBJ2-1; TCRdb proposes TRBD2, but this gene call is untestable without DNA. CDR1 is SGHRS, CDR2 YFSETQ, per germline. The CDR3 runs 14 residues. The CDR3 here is CASSLTSGGPEQFF.

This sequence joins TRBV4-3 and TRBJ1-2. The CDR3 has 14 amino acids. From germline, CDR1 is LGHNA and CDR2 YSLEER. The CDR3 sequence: CASSQGGGVYGYTF.

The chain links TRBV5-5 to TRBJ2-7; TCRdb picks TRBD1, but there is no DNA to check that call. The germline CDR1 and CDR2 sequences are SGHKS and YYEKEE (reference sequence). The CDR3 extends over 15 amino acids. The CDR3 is CASSPGTSAAYEQYF.